This paragraph covers one T cell receptor beta chain sequence. Germline V CDR1 and CDR2: LNHDA, SQIVND (reference sequence). CDR3 size: 12 residues. Trimming cost V 6 bases and J 8 bases, with 12 bases left between them. Study processing details: Estimates of nucleated cell counts were drawn from the amplification of reference gene primers. Profiled with immunoSEQ multiplex PCR; TCRdb holds only in-frame clones, not every one. That table gives V, J and clone size, and the DNA gave D and trimming. Counted here are 120,000 to 150,000 clones, about four fifths occurring once; the ten biggest clones make up around 1.5%. The data originate from a study of blood T cell repertoires in COVID-19. Looking at the study overall: Samples taken during acute and convalescent COVID-19 were collected in the United States, Italy and Spain. PBMCs, B-cell-depleted T cells, or T cells provided the cDNA or gDNA that made up the material.

This sequence was found in a human donor in a cohort sampled during active COVID-19. Sequenced sample: peripheral blood. The chain uses TRBV19 and TRBJ2-3, with D unclear. The CDR3, as DNA: TGTGCCAGTAGCCCCTTGGCAGGTACGCAGTATTTT. It translates to CASSPLAGTQYF.